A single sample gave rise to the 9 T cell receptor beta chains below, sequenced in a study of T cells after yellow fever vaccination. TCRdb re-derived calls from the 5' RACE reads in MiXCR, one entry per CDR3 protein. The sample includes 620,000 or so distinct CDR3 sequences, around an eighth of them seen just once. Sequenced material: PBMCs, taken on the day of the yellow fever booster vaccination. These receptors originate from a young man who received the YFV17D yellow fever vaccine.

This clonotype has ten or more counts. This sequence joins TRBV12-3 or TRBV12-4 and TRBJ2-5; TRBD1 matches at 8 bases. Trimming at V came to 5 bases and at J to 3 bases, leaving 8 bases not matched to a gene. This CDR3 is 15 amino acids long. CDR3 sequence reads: CASSLRQGLKETQYF. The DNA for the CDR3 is TGTGCCAGCAGTCTCCGACAGGGGCTCAAAGAGACCCAGTACTTC.

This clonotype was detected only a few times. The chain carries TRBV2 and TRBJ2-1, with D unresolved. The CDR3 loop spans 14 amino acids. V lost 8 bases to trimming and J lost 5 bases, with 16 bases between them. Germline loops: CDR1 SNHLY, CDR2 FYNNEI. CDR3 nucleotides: TGTGCCAGCGTAATAGGTCCCTTTCACAATGAGCAGTTCTTC. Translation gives CASVIGPFHNEQFF.

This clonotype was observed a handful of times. CDR3: CASSRDWVTDTQYF. The CDR3 DNA reads TGTGCCAGTAGTAGGGACTGGGTCACAGATACGCAGTATTTT. V gene TRBV19 combines with J gene TRBJ2-3, with D possibly being TRBD2 (6 bases). Germline CDR1 is LNHDA and CDR2 is SQIVND (reference sequence). Trimming removed 4 bases at V and 2 bases at J, with 10 bases between. This CDR3 comprises 14 residues. Based on the CDR3 plus reference TRBV19 and TRBJ2-3, the full variable domain is DGGITQSPKYLFRKEGQNVTLSCEQNLNHDAMYWYRQDPGQGLRLIYYSQIVNDFQKGDIAEGYSVSREKKESFPLTVTSAQKNPTAFYLCASSRDWVTDTQYFGPGTRLTVL.

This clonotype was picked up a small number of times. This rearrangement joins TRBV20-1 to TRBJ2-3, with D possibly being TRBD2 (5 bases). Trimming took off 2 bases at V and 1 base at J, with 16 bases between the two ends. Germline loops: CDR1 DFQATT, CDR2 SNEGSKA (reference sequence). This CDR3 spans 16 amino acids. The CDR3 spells CSARSGSGSGTDTQYF. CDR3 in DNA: TGCAGTGCTAGATCGGGGAGCGGCAGCGGCACAGATACGCAGTATTTT.

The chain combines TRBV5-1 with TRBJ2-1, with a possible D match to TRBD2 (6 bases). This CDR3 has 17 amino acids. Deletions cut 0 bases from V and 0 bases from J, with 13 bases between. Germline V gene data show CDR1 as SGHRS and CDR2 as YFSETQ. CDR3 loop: CASSLVGAGSSYNEQFF. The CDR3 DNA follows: TGCGCCAGCAGCTTGGTAGGAGCGGGTAGCTCCTACAATGAGCAGTTCTTC.

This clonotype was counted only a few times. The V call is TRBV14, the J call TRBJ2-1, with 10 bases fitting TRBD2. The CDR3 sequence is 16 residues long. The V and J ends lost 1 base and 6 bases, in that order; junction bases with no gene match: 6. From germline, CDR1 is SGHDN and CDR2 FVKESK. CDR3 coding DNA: TGTGCCAGCAGCCAAGCTAGCGGGAGTGGGGCCAATGAGCAGTTCTTC. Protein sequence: CASSQASGSGANEQFF.

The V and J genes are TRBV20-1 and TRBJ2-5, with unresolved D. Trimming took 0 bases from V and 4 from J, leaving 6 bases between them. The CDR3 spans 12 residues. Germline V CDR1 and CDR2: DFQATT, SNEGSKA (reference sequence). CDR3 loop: CSARDLTETQYF. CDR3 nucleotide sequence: TGCAGTGCTAGAGACTTAACAGAGACCCAGTACTTC.

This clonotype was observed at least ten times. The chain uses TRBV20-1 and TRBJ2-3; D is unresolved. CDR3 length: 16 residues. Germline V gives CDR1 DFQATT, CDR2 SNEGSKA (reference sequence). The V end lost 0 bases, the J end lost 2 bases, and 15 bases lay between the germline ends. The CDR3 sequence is CSARDARTFNTDTQYF. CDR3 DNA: TGCAGTGCTAGAGATGCCAGGACCTTTAACACAGATACGCAGTATTTT.

CDR3 sequence: CASSLDSMETQYF. The CDR3 DNA is TGTGCCAGCAGCTTAGACTCGATGGAGACCCAGTACTTC. This chain uses TRBV11-2 with TRBJ2-5; D gene ambiguous. The CDR3 is 13 residues long. V shed 0 bases and J shed 5 bases, with 7 bases lying between them. CDR1 and CDR2 (germline): SGHAT, FQNNGV.